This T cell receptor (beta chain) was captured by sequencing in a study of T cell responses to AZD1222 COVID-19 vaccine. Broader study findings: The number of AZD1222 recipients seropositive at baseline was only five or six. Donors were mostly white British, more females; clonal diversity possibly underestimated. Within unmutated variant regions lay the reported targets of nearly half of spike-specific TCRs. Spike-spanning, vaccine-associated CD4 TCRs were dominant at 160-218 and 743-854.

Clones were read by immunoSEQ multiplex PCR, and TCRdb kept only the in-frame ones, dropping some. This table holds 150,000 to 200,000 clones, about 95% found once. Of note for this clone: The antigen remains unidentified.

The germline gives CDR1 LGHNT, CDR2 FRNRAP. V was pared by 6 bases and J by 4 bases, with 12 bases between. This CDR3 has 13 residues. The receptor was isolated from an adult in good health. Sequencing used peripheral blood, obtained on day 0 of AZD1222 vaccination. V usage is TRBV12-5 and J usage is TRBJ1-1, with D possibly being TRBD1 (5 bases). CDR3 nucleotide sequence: TGTGCTAGTGGCCGCGACAGCCTCACTGAAGCTTTCTTT. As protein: CASGRDSLTEAFF.